Detailed here is one TCR beta chain. With 8 bases clipped from V and 4 bases from J, the junction kept 17 bases outside the gene matches. The CDR3 totals 18 residues. The germline CDR1 and CDR2 sequences are MNHEY and SMNVEV (reference sequence). In the authors' methods: Estimates of nucleated cell counts were drawn from the amplification of reference gene primers. Data came from immunoSEQ multiplex PCR; TCRdb stores just in-frame clones and leaves some out. The D gene and trimming were derived from the DNA, and the V and J assignments and clone size from that table. The sample has nearly 250,000 clones, around 88% seen once. These data belong to a study of blood T cell repertoires in COVID-19. Overall study context: Italy, Spain and the United States were the sources of the convalescent and acute COVID-19 samples. Sources were T cells, B-cell-depleted T cells, or PBMCs; the material itself was cDNA or gDNA.

Seattle participants joined during active infection and were tracked over time. This TCR derives from a woman older than 75 with COVID-19, enrolled during active disease. Sample: peripheral blood. The rearrangement joins TRBV27 to TRBJ1-5, with 10 bases aligning to TRBD1. The CDR3 is CASGSRQGAFVVNQPQHF. CDR3 coding DNA: TGTGCCAGCGGTTCACGACAGGGGGCTTTTGTGGTTAATCAGCCCCAGCATTTT.